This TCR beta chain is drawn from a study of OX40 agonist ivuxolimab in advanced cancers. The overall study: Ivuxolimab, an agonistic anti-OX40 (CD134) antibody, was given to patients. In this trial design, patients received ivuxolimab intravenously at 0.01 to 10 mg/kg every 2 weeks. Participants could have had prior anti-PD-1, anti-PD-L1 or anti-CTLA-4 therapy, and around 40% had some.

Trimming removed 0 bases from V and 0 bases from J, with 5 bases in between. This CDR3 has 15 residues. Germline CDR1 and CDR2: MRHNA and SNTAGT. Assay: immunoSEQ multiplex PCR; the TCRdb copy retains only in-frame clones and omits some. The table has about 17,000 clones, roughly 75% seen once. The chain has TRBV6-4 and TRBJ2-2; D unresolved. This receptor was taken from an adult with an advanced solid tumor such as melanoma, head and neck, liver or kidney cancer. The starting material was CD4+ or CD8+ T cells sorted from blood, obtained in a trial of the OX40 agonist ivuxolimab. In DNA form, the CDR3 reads TGTGCCAGCAGTGACTCTCCTTCGAACACCGGGGAGCTGTTTTTT. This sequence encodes CASSDSPSNTGELFF.